The 19 T cell receptor beta chains given below trace back to one sample, sequenced in a study of T cells after yellow fever vaccination. TCRdb itself ran the 5' RACE reads through MiXCR, one entry per CDR3 protein. The repertoire consists of over 250,000 distinct CDR3 sequences, with over 3.5% occurring once and the leading ten covering around 23%. The source material was PBMCs, sampled 5 days after the yellow fever booster vaccination. The origin of the receptors is a man aged 18 to 29 who received the YFV17D yellow fever vaccine.

The chain combines TRBV5-1 with TRBJ2-3; 13 bases align to TRBD2. The V and J ends lost 2 bases and 3 bases, in that order; junction bases with no gene match: 9. The germline V gene has CDR1 SGHRS and CDR2 YFSETQ. This CDR3 is 18 amino acids long. CDR3: CASSFLPTTSGGTDTQYF. The CDR3 nucleotides read TGCGCCAGCAGCTTCCTTCCTACGACTAGCGGGGGGACAGATACGCAGTATTTT.

This clonotype has a count of ten or more. In nucleotides, the CDR3 is TGTGCCAGCAGTTTAATAGCGGGGGGCACAGATACGCAGTATTTT. It codes for CASSLIAGGTDTQYF. V usage is TRBV12-3 or TRBV12-4 and J usage is TRBJ2-3; 9 nucleotides align to TRBD2. The trim removed 2 bases at V and 1 base at J, leaving 1 base unmatched. The CDR3 runs to 15 residues.

The rearrangement uses TRBV5-1 and TRBJ2-1; 9 bases map to TRBD1. The CDR3 consists of 15 residues. Germline lookup yields CDR1 SGHRS and CDR2 YFSETQ. V shed 4 bases, J shed 10 bases, and the junction held 12 bases outside the gene matches. CDR3 residues: CASSIRDRDFGEQFF. DNA for the CDR3: TGCGCCAGCAGCATCCGGGACAGGGATTTTGGGGAGCAGTTCTTC.

This clonotype was picked up a small number of times. The V and J genes are TRBV5-1 and TRBJ2-3; TRBD2 agrees at 9 bases. The V gene end was trimmed by 2 bases and the J gene end by 2 bases; junction bases not matched to a gene: 9. CDR1 is SGHRS, CDR2 YFSETQ, per germline. The CDR3 length is 17 residues. CDR3 DNA: TGCGCCAGCAGCTTCCAACTAAGCGGGGGGACCACAGATACGCAGTATTTT. As protein: CASSFQLSGGTTDTQYF.

DNA of the CDR3: TGTGCCAGCAGCGAACGCCGTGGACCCTACGAGCAGTACTTC. This gives the protein CASSERRGPYEQYF. The chain combines TRBV2 with TRBJ2-7; no clear D. The CDR3 is made up of 14 amino acids. CDR1 is SNHLY and CDR2 is FYNNEI in the germline V gene. V was cut by 6 bases and J by 2 bases, with 14 bases left in between.

The chain has TRBV7-6 and TRBJ1-1; D is ambiguous. The CDR3 has 15 residues. Germline-derived CDR1 and CDR2 are SGHVS and FNYEAQ. V lost 5 bases, J lost 1 base, and 14 bases lay in between. CDR3: CASSPLQQTNTEAFF. The CDR3 nucleotides read TGTGCCAGCAGCCCGTTGCAGCAAACGAACACTGAAGCTTTCTTT.

This rearrangement joins TRBV5-1 to TRBJ2-3, with D possibly being TRBD2 (7 bases). Trimming pared 5 bases from V and 2 bases from J, leaving 15 bases between. Germline CDR1 SGHRS, CDR2 YFSETQ. The CDR3 length is 15 residues. The CDR3 bases are TGCGCCAGCAGGGGCGGGGGCCGATACACAGATACGCAGTATTTT. Its translation is CASRGGGRYTDTQYF. Combining the CDR3 with reference TRBV5-1 and TRBJ2-3 gives the whole variable domain KAGVTQTPRYLIKTRGQQVTLSCSPISGHRSVSWYQQTPGQGLQFLFEYFSETQRNKGNFPGRFSGRQFSNSRSEMNVSTLELGDSALYLCASRGGGRYTDTQYFGPGTRLTVL.

A remark on this clonotype: A junction boundary mismatches the germline segment, possibly from a read error. This chain uses TRBV6-6 with TRBJ2-2, with D unresolved. The V gene's germline CDR1 is MNHNY and CDR2 SVGAGI (reference sequence). The CDR3 is 13 residues long. CDR3 in DNA: TGTGCCACCAGTGTAGGGTGGCACGGGGAGCTGTTTTTT. Its translation: CATSVGWHGELFF.

This clonotype appeared many times. The chain carries TRBV7-8 and TRBJ2-1, with D hard to call. The CDR3 consists of 15 residues. In germline, CDR1 is SGHVS, CDR2 FQNEAQ. The germline V and J ends were trimmed by 5 bases and 0 bases, with 11 bases remaining between them. CDR3 in amino acids: CASSPVRISYNEQFF. The CDR3 nucleotides are TGTGCCAGCAGCCCAGTGAGGATCTCCTACAATGAGCAGTTCTTC.

The chain uses TRBV6-6 and TRBJ1-3; 8 bases align to TRBD1. V shed 8 bases and J 2 bases; nucleotides not matched to a gene: 11. The CDR3 has 16 residues. Germline V lookup: CDR1 MNHNY, CDR2 SVGAGI (reference sequence). The CDR3 DNA follows: TGTGCCAGCCTCCCCCAGGACAGGGTCGCTGGAAACACCATATATTTT. Translation gives CASLPQDRVAGNTIYF.

In this sample, this clonotype turned up a few times. CDR3 in DNA: TGTGCCAGCAGCTCGCAGGGTAGGCCCTACAATGAGCAGTTCTTC. Translating it yields CASSSQGRPYNEQFF. This chain links TRBV13 with TRBJ2-1; D may be TRBD1 (5 bases). CDR1 and CDR2 from the germline V gene are PRHDT and FYEKMQ (reference sequence). Trimming removed 4 bases from V and 2 bases from J, with 12 bases in between. CDR3 length equals 15 residues.

The sample holds many counts of this clonotype. V gene TRBV29-1 combines with J gene TRBJ1-2; D is undetermined. Trimming pared 7 bases from V and 8 bases from J, leaving 20 bases between. This CDR3 is built from 13 residues. Germline-derived CDR1 and CDR2 are SQVTM and ANQGSEA. As DNA, the CDR3 is TGCAGCGCAGAGGATTTATGGGGTGGCGGCTACACCTTC. It codes for CSAEDLWGGGYTF.

This clonotype has only a few counts. This chain links TRBV5-1 with TRBJ2-1; D is uncertain. Germline lookup yields CDR1 SGHRS and CDR2 YFSETQ. The germline V and J ends were trimmed by 0 bases and 8 bases, with 12 bases remaining between them. The CDR3 length is 14 residues. The DNA for the CDR3 is TGCGCCAGCAGCTTGGGAGGCGCGATCGATGAGCAGTTCTTC. Protein: CASSLGGAIDEQFF.

This clonotype has just a few counts. The rearrangement joins TRBV18 to TRBJ2-7, with TRBD1 matching over 9 bases. CDR3 length equals 16 residues. Germline CDR1 reads KGHSH; CDR2 reads LQKENI. The trim removed 5 bases at V and 0 bases at J, leaving 8 bases unmatched. CDR3 sequence (DNA): TGTGCCAGCTCATCCCTACAGGGGGCCAGCTCCTACGAGCAGTACTTC. It yields the protein CASSSLQGASSYEQYF.

This clonotype has only a few counts. The V call is TRBV5-5, the J call TRBJ1-1; 7 nucleotides agree with TRBD1. Unmatched junction bases numbered 6, after V lost 2 bases and J lost 5 bases. This CDR3 has 14 amino acids. In germline, CDR1 is SGHKS, CDR2 YYEKEE (reference sequence). The CDR3 region has the DNA TGTGCCAGCAGCTTTGCACAGGGGAGGACTGAAGCTTTCTTT. Its translation is CASSFAQGRTEAFF.

This clonotype appeared many times. The rearrangement uses TRBV4-1 and TRBJ2-1, with TRBD1 as a possible D gene (6 bases). The CDR3 is made up of 15 amino acids. Trimming took 4 bases from V and 8 from J, leaving 18 bases between them. CDR1 and CDR2 (germline): MGHRA, YSYEKL. The CDR3 bases are TGCGCCAGCAGCCCTACTGGACCCAGGGGAGATGAGCAGTTCTTC. Translated, it gives CASSPTGPRGDEQFF.

This clonotype has a handful of counts. This rearrangement joins TRBV5-1 to TRBJ2-3, with TRBD2 identical over 8 bases. Germline-derived CDR1 and CDR2 are SGHRS and YFSETQ. The J segment lost 4 bases and the V segment lost 4 bases, leaving 8 bases of the junction unmatched. The CDR3 contains 15 residues. In DNA, the CDR3 is TGCGCCAGCAGCATGGGACTAGGGGTAGCAGATACGCAGTATTTT. Protein product: CASSMGLGVADTQYF.

In this sample, this clonotype turned up a few times. The J gene is TRBJ1-1, the V gene TRBV24-1, with no clear D. Germline V CDR1 and CDR2: KGHDR, SFDVKD. The CDR3 consists of 15 residues. Trimming removed 3 bases at V and 8 bases at J, with 18 bases between. The CDR3 DNA sequence: TGTGCCACCAGTGATGCATTGATCCCGGGAATGGAAGCTTTCTTT. It specifies CATSDALIPGMEAFF.

This chain uses TRBV7-9 with TRBJ1-5; D unclear. The V end was cut by 1 base, the J end by 5 bases, with 6 bases between. The CDR3 extends over 13 amino acids. Germline CDR1 and CDR2: SEHNR and FQNEAQ (reference sequence). In DNA form, the CDR3 reads TGTGCCAGCAGCTTAGAAAGCCATCAGCCCCAGCATTTT. This translates into CASSLESHQPQHF.